This T cell receptor beta chain came from a study of blood T cell repertoires in COVID-19. Original processing methods: Reference gene primer amplification gave nucleated cell count estimates. The table came from immunoSEQ multiplex PCR; TCRdb's copy has only in-frame clones and leaves some out. V, J and clone size were drawn from that table, and D and trimming were deduced from the DNA. Among more than 150,000 clones listed, roughly 90% were seen once. V was pared by 5 bases and J by 7 bases, with 9 bases between. In germline, CDR1 is PRHDT, CDR2 FYEKMQ (reference sequence). The CDR3 is 11 amino acids.

The sequencing sample was made of PBMCs or T cells enriched from blood (not recorded which). This TCR derives from a woman in her 50s who had recovered from COVID-19. The V gene is TRBV13, the J gene TRBJ2-7; D gene ambiguous. As DNA, the CDR3 is TGTGCCAGCAGCCAGCGAAGGGAGCAGTACTTC. It encodes CASSQRREQYF. Full variable domain (rest looked up from reference TRBV13 and TRBJ2-7): AAGVIQSPRHLIKEKRETATLKCYPIPRHDTVYWYQQGPGQDPQFLISFYEKMQSDKGSIPDRFSAQQFSDYHSELNMSSLELGDSALYFCASSQRREQYFGPGTRLTVT.